This entry lists 6 T cell receptor beta chains sequenced from one sample in a study of blood T cell repertoires in COVID-19. Produced via immunoSEQ multiplex PCR; TCRdb's table is partial and in-frame only. The profile shows approximately 480,000 clones, roughly 87% of them singletons. The sample consisted of peripheral blood. All receptors come from a man aged 18 to 29 with COVID-19, enrolled during active disease.

This chain links TRBV2 with TRBJ1-5; possible D gene TRBD1, 5 bases. This CDR3 spans 14 amino acids. Germline lookup yields CDR1 SNHLY and CDR2 FYNNEI. The V and J ends lost 5 bases and 7 bases respectively, with 15 bases between them. The CDR3, as DNA: TGTGCCAGCAGTTCCCAGGGTTTCGGGCAGCCCCAGCATTTT. Protein sequence: CASSSQGFGQPQHF.

V and J are TRBV6-1 and TRBJ2-7, with D unresolved. V was clipped by 2 bases and J by 0 bases, with 8 bases between them. The length of the CDR3 is 14 residues. CDR1 is MNHNS and CDR2 is SASEGT in the germline V gene. CDR3 DNA: TGTGCCAGCAGTGAACAACAGAACTCCTACGAGCAGTACTTC. Translation gives CASSEQQNSYEQYF.

The chain couples TRBV5-1 to TRBJ2-6; possible D gene TRBD1, 6 bases. The CDR3 is 19 amino acids. Looked up from germline, CDR1 is SGHRS and CDR2 is YFSETQ. V lost 0 bases and J lost 2, with 18 bases in between. The CDR3 loop is CASSLDGWGRTPGANVLTF. The CDR3 nucleotides read TGCGCCAGCAGCTTGGATGGGTGGGGGCGCACCCCTGGGGCCAACGTCCTGACTTTC.

This chain joins TRBV5-8 and TRBJ1-4; D is possibly TRBD1 (5 bases). V lost 6 bases to trimming and J lost 6 bases, with 21 bases between them. The CDR3 consists of 16 residues. CDR1 SGHTS and CDR2 YDEGEE come from the germline V gene. The CDR3 here is CASTKGNLPRDEKLFF. CDR3 nucleotide sequence: TGTGCCAGCACCAAGGGGAACCTCCCAAGGGATGAAAAACTGTTTTTT.

The V and J genes are TRBV12-2 and TRBJ1-1. TRBV12-2 is an annotated pseudogene. The length of the CDR3 is 16 residues. The CDR3 coding sequence is TGTGCAAGTCGCTTAGGAGTTGACTTCATGAACACTGAAGCTTTCTTT. It yields the protein CASRLGVDFMNTEAFF.

The V call is TRBV19, the J call TRBJ2-4, with D possibly TRBD2 on 7 matching bases. Germline V gives CDR1 LNHDA, CDR2 SQIVND (reference sequence). This CDR3 comprises 15 residues. Trimming took 9 bases from V and 5 from J, leaving 20 bases between them. The CDR3 region has the DNA TGTGCCAGCCATCCCGGCGGGGGCTTCCAAAACATTCAGTACTTC. This gives the protein CASHPGGGFQNIQYF.